This T cell receptor beta chain was obtained from a study of blood T cell repertoires in COVID-19. Background on the study: Samples taken during acute and convalescent COVID-19 were collected in the United States, Italy and Spain. PBMCs, B-cell-depleted T cells, or T cells provided the cDNA or gDNA that made up the material.

The CDR3 sequence is 16 residues long. Germline values: CDR1 LGHDT, CDR2 YNNKEL (reference sequence). J lost 7 bases, V lost 2 bases, and 8 bases had no gene match. Libraries were prepared by immunoSEQ multiplex PCR; TCRdb keeps only in-frame clonotypes and omits some of them. The data show roughly 270,000 clones, 88% seen once. Source material: peripheral blood. This TCR was recovered from a man younger than 35 with active or convalescent COVID-19. This chain uses TRBV3-1 (or the pseudogene TRBV3-2) with TRBJ1-6; 7 positions match TRBD1. CDR3 bases: TGTGCCAGCAGCCAATGGGACAGACGGGGAAATTCACCCCTCCACTTT. Amino acid sequence: CASSQWDRRGNSPLHF.